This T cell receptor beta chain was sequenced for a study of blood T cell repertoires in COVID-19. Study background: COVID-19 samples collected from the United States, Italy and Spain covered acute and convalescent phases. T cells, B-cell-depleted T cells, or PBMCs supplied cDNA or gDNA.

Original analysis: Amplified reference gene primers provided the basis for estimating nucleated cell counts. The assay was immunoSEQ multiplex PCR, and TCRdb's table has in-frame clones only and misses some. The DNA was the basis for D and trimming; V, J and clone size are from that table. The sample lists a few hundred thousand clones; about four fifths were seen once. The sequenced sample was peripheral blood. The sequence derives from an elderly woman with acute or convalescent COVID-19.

The CDR3 protein is CASSQKGQGRPSIHEQFF. The CDR3 nucleotides are TGTGCCAGCAGCCAAAAGGGTCAGGGAAGACCATCGATCCATGAGCAGTTCTTC. The rearrangement joins TRBV3-1 (or the pseudogene TRBV3-2) to TRBJ2-1; a possible D gene is TRBD1 (5 bases). V was trimmed by 2 bases and J by 8 bases, leaving 25 bases between them. CDR3 length: 18 amino acids. From germline, CDR1 is LGHDT and CDR2 YNNKEL (reference sequence).